The source of this T cell receptor (beta chain) is a study of T cells expressing NK-cell markers. TCRdb reprocessed the 5' RACE reads, with one entry per CDR3 protein and no DNA. Seen in this sample are approximately 170,000 distinct CDR3 sequences; the ten most common clones hold just over 20%. The receptor comes from a man aged 18 to 69 in good health. The sequencing input was blood T cells: a sorted CD56 or NKG2C T cell subset, CD4+ or CD8+ T cells, or bulk PBMC T cells (not recorded which).

CDR3 in amino acids: CASSLARSGGGFTDTQYF. The rearrangement links TRBV7-6 to TRBJ2-3; the TRBD1 assignment by TCRdb is unverifiable without DNA. Germline V lookup: CDR1 SGHVS, CDR2 FNYEAQ. The CDR3 totals 18 residues. Using reference TRBV7-6 and TRBJ2-3 for the parts outside the CDR3, the full variable domain is GAGVSQSPRYKVTKRGQDVALRCDPISGHVSLYWYRQALGQGPEFLTYFNYEAQQDKSGLPNDRFSAERPEGSISTLTIQRTEQRDSAMYRCASSLARSGGGFTDTQYFGPGTRLTVL.